This TCR beta chain is drawn from a study of radiation and T cells in renal cell carcinoma. Findings and caveats of the study: From baseline, blood top tumor clonotypes peaked at 2 weeks post-radiation.

Method: immunoSEQ multiplex PCR; TCRdb's copy keeps in-frame clones and lacks some. In the table there are 150,000 to 200,000 clones, about nine tenths of which are singletons. The V gene's germline CDR1 is LNHDA and CDR2 SQIVND (reference sequence). This CDR3 is built from 14 residues. Time point described: blood 4 weeks post-SBRT, at nephrectomy. Indicated treatment: 15 Gy SBRT to primary tumor, nephrectomy 4 weeks later. Nephrectomy followed 15 Gy stereotactic body radiation by 4 weeks. Note on this clone: Antigen specificity is unknown. An end of the junction differs from the germline gene, which may be a read error.

The specimen was blood, collected from a patient whose treatment included radiotherapy and nephrectomy. V gene TRBV19 combines with J gene TRBJ1-3; the D is unclear. This receptor was taken from a woman in her forties or fifties with renal cell carcinoma. The CDR3 nucleotides are TGTGCCAGTAGTCCGGCCGTTGCTGGGAACACCATATATTTT. This encodes CASSPAVAGNTIYF.